This TCR beta chain was sequenced for a study of blood T cells in healthy people across ages. Trimming took 4 bases from V and 4 from J, leaving 14 bases between them. The CDR3 length is 14 residues. Germline CDR1 SGHAT, CDR2 FQNNGV. Next came a second PCR, run for about 7 to 12 cycles, which used a sample-barcoded 5' primer along with a J-beta primer mix. TCRdb redid the calling of the 5' RACE reads with MiXCR, one entry per CDR3 protein. The sample lists fewer than 2,000,000 distinct CDR3 sequences; about 35% were seen once. This clonotype was detected a few times. This TCR was sampled from a woman under 40 in good health. The rearrangement joins TRBV11-2 to TRBJ2-7, with D perhaps matching TRBD1 or TRBD2 (5 bases each). The sequenced sample consisted of blood. The chain's CDR3 is CASSSLRGGYEQYF. The CDR3 nucleotides read TGTGCCAGCAGCTCCCTGAGGGGCGGTTACGAGCAGTACTTC.